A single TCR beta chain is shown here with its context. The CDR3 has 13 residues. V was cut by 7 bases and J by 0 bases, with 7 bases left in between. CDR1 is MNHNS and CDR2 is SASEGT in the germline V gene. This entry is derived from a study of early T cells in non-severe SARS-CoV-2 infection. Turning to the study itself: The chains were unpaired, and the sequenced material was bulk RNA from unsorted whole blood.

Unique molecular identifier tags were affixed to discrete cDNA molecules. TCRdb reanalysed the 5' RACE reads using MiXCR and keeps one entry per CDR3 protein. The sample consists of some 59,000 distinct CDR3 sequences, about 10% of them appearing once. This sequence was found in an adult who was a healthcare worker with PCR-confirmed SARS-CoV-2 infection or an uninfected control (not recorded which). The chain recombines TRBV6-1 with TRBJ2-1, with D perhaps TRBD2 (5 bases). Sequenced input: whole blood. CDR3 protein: CASTRDSYNEQFF. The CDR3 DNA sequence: TGTGCCAGCACCCGGGACTCCTACAATGAGCAGTTCTTC.